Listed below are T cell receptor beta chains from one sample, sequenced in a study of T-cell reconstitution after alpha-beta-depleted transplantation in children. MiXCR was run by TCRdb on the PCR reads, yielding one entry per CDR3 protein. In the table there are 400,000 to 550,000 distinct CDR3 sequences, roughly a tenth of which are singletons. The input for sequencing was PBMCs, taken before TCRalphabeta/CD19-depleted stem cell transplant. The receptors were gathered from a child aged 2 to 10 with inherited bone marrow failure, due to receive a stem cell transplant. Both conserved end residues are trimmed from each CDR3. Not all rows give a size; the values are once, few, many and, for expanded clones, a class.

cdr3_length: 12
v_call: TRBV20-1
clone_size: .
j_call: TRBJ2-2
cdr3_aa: SVPQGRDTGELF

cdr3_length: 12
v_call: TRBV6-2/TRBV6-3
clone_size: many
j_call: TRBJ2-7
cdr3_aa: ASSYRGTTYEQY

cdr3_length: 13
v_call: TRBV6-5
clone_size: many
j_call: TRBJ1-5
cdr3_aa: ASSYSSGINQPQH

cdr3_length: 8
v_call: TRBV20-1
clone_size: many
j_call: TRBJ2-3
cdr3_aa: SAERHTQY

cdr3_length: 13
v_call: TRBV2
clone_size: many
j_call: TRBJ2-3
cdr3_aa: ASSLRDRVTDTQY

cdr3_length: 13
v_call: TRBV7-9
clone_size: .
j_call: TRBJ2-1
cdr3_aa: ASSGGPVPYNEQF

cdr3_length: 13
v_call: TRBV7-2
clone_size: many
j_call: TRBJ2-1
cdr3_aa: ASSLNPQNYNEQF

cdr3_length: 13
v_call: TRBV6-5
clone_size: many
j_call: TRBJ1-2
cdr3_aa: ASSYSGQGLSGYT

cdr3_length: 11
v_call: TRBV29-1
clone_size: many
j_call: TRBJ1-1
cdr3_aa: SVGQTMNTEAF

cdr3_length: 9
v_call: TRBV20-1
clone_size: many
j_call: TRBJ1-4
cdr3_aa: SAATNEKLF

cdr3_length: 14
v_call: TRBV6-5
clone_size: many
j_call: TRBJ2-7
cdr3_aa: ASSHGSPRGGYEQY

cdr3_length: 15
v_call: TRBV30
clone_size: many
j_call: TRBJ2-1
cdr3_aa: AWSGRGVAGHINEQF

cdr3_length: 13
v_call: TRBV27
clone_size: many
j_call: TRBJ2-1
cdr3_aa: ASSPLLAGDNEQF

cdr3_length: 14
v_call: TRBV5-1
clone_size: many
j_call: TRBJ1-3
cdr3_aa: ASSLEATVSGNTIY

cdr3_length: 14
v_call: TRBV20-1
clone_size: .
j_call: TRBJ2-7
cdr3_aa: SARDQLAGVSYEQY

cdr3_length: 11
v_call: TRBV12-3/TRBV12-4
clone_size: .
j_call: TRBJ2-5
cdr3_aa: ASRGQGQETQY

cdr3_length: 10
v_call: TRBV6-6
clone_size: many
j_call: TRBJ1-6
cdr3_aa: ASTQNGSPLH

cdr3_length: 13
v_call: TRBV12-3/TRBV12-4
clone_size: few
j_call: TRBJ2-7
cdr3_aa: ASSFLAGQAYEQY

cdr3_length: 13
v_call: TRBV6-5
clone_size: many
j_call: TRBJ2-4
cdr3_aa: ASSYLRTGQNIQY

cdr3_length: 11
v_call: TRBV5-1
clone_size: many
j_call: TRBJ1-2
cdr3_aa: ASSLVRGYGYT

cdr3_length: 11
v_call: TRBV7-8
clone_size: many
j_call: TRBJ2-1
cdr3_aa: ASSFGRGNEQF

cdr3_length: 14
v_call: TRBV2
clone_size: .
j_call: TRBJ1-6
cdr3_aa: ASSDSADRVDSPLH

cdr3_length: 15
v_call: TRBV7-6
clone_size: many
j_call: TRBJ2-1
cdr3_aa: ASSPSGLAGAPNEQF

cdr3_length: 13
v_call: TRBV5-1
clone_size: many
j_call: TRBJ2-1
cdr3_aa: ASSLGDSLVDEQF

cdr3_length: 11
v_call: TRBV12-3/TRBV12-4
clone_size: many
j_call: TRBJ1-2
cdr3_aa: ASSIGPMYGYT

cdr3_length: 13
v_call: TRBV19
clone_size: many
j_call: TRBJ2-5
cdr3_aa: ASRMSGVVQETQY

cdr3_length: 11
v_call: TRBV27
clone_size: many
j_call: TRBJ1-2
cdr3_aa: ASSFGGDYGYT

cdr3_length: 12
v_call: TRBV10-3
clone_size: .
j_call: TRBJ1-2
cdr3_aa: AITGQSTNYGYT

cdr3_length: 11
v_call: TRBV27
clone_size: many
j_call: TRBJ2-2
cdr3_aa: ASAYWGTGELF

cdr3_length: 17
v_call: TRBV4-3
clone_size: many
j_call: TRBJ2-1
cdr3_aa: ASSHERFYWGADYNEQF

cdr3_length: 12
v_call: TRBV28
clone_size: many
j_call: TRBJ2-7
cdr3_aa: ASSLGQVNYEQY

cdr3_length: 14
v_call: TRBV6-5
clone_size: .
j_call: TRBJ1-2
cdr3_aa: ASSSSVPGQYYGYT

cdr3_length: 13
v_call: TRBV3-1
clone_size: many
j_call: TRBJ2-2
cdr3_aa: ASRRLGLNTGELF

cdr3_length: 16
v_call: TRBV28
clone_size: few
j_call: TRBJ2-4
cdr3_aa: ASSPGGSGSWAKNIQY

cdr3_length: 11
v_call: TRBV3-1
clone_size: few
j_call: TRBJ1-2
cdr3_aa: ASSQRTGYGYT

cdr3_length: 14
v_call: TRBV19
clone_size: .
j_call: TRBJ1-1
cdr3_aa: ASSIISRGVNTEAF

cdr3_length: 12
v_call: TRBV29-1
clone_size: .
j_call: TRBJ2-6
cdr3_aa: SVLPASGANVLT

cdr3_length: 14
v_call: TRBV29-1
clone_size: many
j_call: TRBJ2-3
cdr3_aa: SAGAWANRPTDTQY

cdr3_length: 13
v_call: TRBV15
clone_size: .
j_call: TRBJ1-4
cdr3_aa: ATSRDRGGNEKLF

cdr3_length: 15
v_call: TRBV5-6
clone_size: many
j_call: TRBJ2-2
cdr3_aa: ASSPRGDGNTEGELF

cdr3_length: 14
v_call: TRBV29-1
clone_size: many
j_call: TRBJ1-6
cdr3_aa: SVLTQGQPFNSPLH

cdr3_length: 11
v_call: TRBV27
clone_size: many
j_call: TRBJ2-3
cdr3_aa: ASRGFSTDTQY

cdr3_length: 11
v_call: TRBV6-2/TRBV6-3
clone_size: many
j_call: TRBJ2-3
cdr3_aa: ASSPPTLDTQY

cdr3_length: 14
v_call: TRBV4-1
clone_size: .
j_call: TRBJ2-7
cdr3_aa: ASSQVPGTGVSEQY

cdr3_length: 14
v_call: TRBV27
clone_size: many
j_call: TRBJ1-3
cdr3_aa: ASSPDRGTSGNTIY

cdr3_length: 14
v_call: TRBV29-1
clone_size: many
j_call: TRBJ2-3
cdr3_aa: SVEGRLAGGPDTQY

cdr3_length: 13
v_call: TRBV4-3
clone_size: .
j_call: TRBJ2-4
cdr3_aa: ASSQVRTAINIQY

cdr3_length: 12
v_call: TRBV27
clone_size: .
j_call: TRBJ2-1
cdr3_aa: ASSLQTEGNEQF

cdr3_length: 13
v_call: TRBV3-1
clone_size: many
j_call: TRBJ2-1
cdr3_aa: ASSPPRLAGNEQF

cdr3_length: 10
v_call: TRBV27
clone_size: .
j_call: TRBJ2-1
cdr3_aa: ASRTGCNEQF

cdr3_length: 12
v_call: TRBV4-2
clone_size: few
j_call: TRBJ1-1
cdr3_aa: ASSRGQAATEAF